Each of the 22 T cell receptor beta chains below was sequenced from the same sample in a study of CD8+CD57+ T cells in acquired aplastic anemia. Genomic DNA, serving as template, underwent TCR beta VDJ and CDR3 profiling. TCRdb called the reads again in MiXCR, with one record for every CDR3 protein. This table holds 160,000 or so distinct CDR3 sequences, roughly 48% found once. By flow cytometry, patients selected for sequencing had shown an expansion of CD8+CD57+ cells. The material sequenced was sorted CD4+, CD8+, or CD8+CD57+ T cells (not recorded which) from PBMCs. Receptors originate from a human donor with aplastic anemia.

The chain links TRBV9 to TRBJ1-6; maybe TRBD1 (5 bases). CDR1 is SGDLS, CDR2 YYNGEE, per germline. The CDR3 has 18 amino acids. The V and J ends lost 3 bases and 0 bases respectively, with 16 bases between them. Here the CDR3 DNA reads TGTGCCAGCAGCGATCCCGGGACCGAGAGCTCCTATAATTCACCCCTCCACTTT. Its translation is CASSDPGTESSYNSPLHF.

The chain is built from TRBV2 and TRBJ2-1, with 14 bases that match TRBD2. In germline, CDR1 is SNHLY, CDR2 FYNNEI. The V and J ends lost 8 bases and 8 bases, in that order; junction bases with no gene match: 2. The CDR3 extends over 13 amino acids. The DNA of the CDR3 is TGTGCCAGCGGGACTAGCGGGAGTTATGAGCAGTTCTTC. As protein: CASGTSGSYEQFF.

On this clonotype: This may arise from a read error, as a much more abundant clone is one base away. This rearrangement joins TRBV11-2 to TRBJ1-1, with a tentative D call TRBD1 (6 bases). Germline V CDR1 and CDR2: SGHAT, FQNNGV. The CDR3 length is 17 residues. CDR3 DNA sequence: TGTGCCGGCAGCTTTGGGGGCTTACTGACCATGAACACTGAAGCTTTCTTT. This codes for CAGSFGGLLTMNTEAFF.

This chain joins TRBV6-1 and TRBJ1-5; tentative D call: TRBD1 (5 bases). The V end was cut by 2 bases, the J end by 7 bases, with 21 bases between. There are 17 residues in the CDR3. Germline CDR1 is MNHNS and CDR2 is SASEGT. This chain's CDR3 is CASSEYGGRGLGQPQHF. DNA of the CDR3: TGTGCCAGCAGTGAATATGGGGGTCGTGGTCTAGGACAGCCCCAGCATTTT.

This clonotype showed up many times. The V and J genes are TRBV3-1 and TRBJ1-1, with D hard to call. There are 16 residues in the CDR3. Germline V lookup: CDR1 LGHDT, CDR2 YNNKEL (reference sequence). V was pared by 0 bases and J by 3 bases, with 14 bases between. The CDR3 sequence: CASSQEGGPRDTEAFF. As DNA, the CDR3 is TGTGCCAGCAGCCAAGAGGGAGGTCCTAGGGACACTGAAGCTTTCTTT.

The V and J genes are TRBV9 and TRBJ2-7; the D gene is possibly TRBD2 (5 bases). The CDR3 is made up of 14 amino acids. The germline gives CDR1 SGDLS, CDR2 YYNGEE. Trimming left V 2 bases short and J 4 bases short, with 13 bases between. The CDR3 here is CASSVGGNGYEQYF. CDR3 nucleotide sequence: TGTGCCAGCAGCGTTGGAGGAAACGGGTACGAGCAGTACTTC.

This clonotype was counted at least ten times. This chain uses TRBV24-1 with TRBJ2-2; 10 nucleotides agree with TRBD2. Trimming took 4 bases from V and 2 from J; bases not matched to a gene: 6. The CDR3 extends over 17 amino acids. Germline values: CDR1 KGHDR, CDR2 SFDVKD. The CDR3 is CATSDPTSGTNTGELFF. CDR3 nucleotides: TGTGCCACCAGTGACCCTACTAGCGGGACAAACACCGGGGAGCTGTTTTTT.

This clonotype has only one observation. This chain links TRBV6-1 with TRBJ2-3; TRBD2 matches 8 bases. The CDR3 totals 14 residues. V dropped 8 bases and J dropped 2; count of bases not matched to a gene: 6. The germline V gene has CDR1 MNHNS and CDR2 SASEGT. The CDR3 sequence: CASESGSSTDTQYF. For the CDR3, the DNA is TGTGCCAGCGAAAGCGGGAGCTCCACAGATACGCAGTATTTT.

In its sample, this clonotype was seen a few times. J is TRBJ2-1 and V is TRBV19; 8 bases agree with TRBD1. The CDR3 is 12 amino acids. J gave up 10 bases and V 3 bases, and 2 bases lay outside the gene matches. Per germline, CDR1 LNHDA and CDR2 SQIVND (reference sequence). The CDR3 loop is CASSMGQAEQFF. The CDR3 DNA reads TGTGCCAGTAGTATGGGACAGGCAGAGCAGTTCTTC.

The rearrangement links TRBV29-1 to TRBJ2-3; D remains unclear. The germline V and J ends were trimmed by 3 bases and 0 bases, with 10 bases remaining between them. Looked up from germline, CDR1 is SQVTM and CDR2 is ANQGSEA. The CDR3 totals 14 residues. The DNA for the CDR3 is TGCAGCGTTGATTGGCCGCCTAGCACAGATACGCAGTATTTT. Residues: CSVDWPPSTDTQYF.

This clonotype was seen only once. The chain couples TRBV29-1 to TRBJ1-1; D call uncertain. CDR1 is SQVTM, CDR2 ANQGSEA, per germline. There are 11 residues in the CDR3. With 6 bases removed from V and 6 bases from J, the gap between germline ends came to 11 bases. The CDR3 loop reads CSVLPGAEAFF. CDR3 DNA: TGCAGCGTGCTACCGGGAGCTGAAGCTTTCTTT. Full variable domain (missing parts from reference TRBV29-1 and TRBJ1-1): SAVISQKPSRDICQRGTSLTIQCQVDSQVTMMFWYRQQPGQSLTLIATANQGSEATYESGFVIDKFPISRPNLTFSTLTVSNMSPEDSSIYLCSVLPGAEAFFGQGTRLTVV.

The CDR3 coding sequence is TGTGCCCTAGCAGGGGTATCTACCGGGGAGCTGTTTTTT. Its translation: CALAGVSTGELFF. The chain joins TRBV7-9 to TRBJ2-2; weak D call: TRBD1 (6 bases). V was pared by 11 bases and J by 5 bases, with 15 bases between. The CDR3 has 13 residues. CDR1 SEHNR and CDR2 FQNEAQ come from the germline V gene (reference sequence).

In this sample, this clonotype turned up a few times. A much larger clone lies one base from this, so it may be a read error. The rearrangement links TRBV2 to TRBJ2-3; D gene uncertain. The V gene lost 6 bases and the J gene lost 1 base, with 5 bases spanning the gap. Per the germline V gene, CDR1 is SNHLY and CDR2 is FYNNEI. CDR3 length: 12 amino acids. CDR3 amino acids: CASRLGTDTQYF. The CDR3 DNA sequence: TGTGCCAGCAGGTTGGGCACAGATACGCAGTATTTT.

This clonotype was observed many times. CDR3 sequence reads: CASSWFGNTIYF. The CDR3 DNA reads TGTGCCAGCAGTTGGTTTGGAAACACCATATATTTT. The gene calls are TRBV5-6 and TRBJ1-3, with D unresolved. The V and J ends lost 5 bases and 3 bases respectively, with 6 bases between them. CDR3 length: 12 amino acids. Germline CDR1 and CDR2: SGHDT and YYEEEE. The variable domain in full, completed from reference TRBV5-6 and TRBJ1-3, reads DAGVTQSPTHLIKTRGQQVTLRCSPKSGHDTVSWYQQALGQGPQFIFQYYEEEERQRGNFPDRFSGHQFPNYSSELNVNALLLGDSALYLCASSWFGNTIYFGEGSWLTVV.

The gene calls are TRBV7-6 and TRBJ2-1; D is unresolved. The CDR3 has 13 residues. Between the trimmed V and J ends, which lost 1 base and 7 bases, there was a span of 8 bases. CDR1 and CDR2 (germline): SGHVS, FNYEAQ. DNA for the CDR3: TGTGCCAGCAGCTTAGGTGGGGTAAATGAGCAGTTCTTC. It is translated as CASSLGGVNEQFF.

CDR3 residues: CASKQGLAQWKETQYF. The CDR3 region has the DNA TGTGCCAGTAAACAAGGACTAGCGCAGTGGAAAGAGACCCAGTACTTC. The chain recombines TRBV19 with TRBJ2-5; TRBD2 matches 9 bases. The CDR3 is 16 amino acids. V was clipped by 7 bases and J by 3 bases; unmatched bases: 12. CDR1 LNHDA and CDR2 SQIVND come from the germline V gene (reference sequence).

This clonotype was observed a few times. The chain uses TRBV10-3 and TRBJ1-2; no reliable D call. The CDR3 is made up of 13 amino acids. V gave up 3 bases and J gave up 2 bases, with 7 bases separating them. CDR1 ENHRY and CDR2 SYGVKD come from the germline V gene. CDR3 bases: TGTGCCATCAGTGAAGGCCAGAACTATGGCTACACCTTC. This gives the protein CAISEGQNYGYTF.

This chain uses TRBV2 with TRBJ2-3, with TRBD2 identical over 8 bases. Germline V gives CDR1 SNHLY, CDR2 FYNNEI. The CDR3 sequence is 15 residues long. V lost 1 base, J lost 11 bases, and 11 bases stayed unmatched. The CDR3 reads CASSEGLAGVNEQYF. In DNA, the CDR3 is TGTGCCAGCAGTGAAGGGCTAGCGGGCGTCAATGAGCAGTATTTT. The full variable domain, rest sourced from reference TRBV2 and TRBJ2-3, is EPEVTQTPSHQVTQMGQEVILRCVPISNHLYFYWYRQILGQKVEFLVSFYNNEISEKSEIFDDQFSVERPDGSNFTLKIRSTKLEDSAMYFCASSEGLAGVNEQYFGPGTRLTVL.

This clonotype occurred many times. This chain uses TRBV24-1 with TRBJ2-1; TRBD2 aligns across 9 bases. The V gene end was trimmed by 7 bases and the J gene end by 9 bases; junction bases not matched to a gene: 9. The CDR3 spans 14 residues. Germline CDR1 KGHDR, CDR2 SFDVKD. The CDR3 is CATSIAGVSGEQFF. In DNA, the CDR3 is TGTGCCACCAGCATAGCGGGAGTCAGCGGTGAGCAGTTCTTC.

V usage is TRBV7-9 and J usage is TRBJ1-2; D is undetermined. CDR1 is SEHNR, CDR2 FQNEAQ, per germline (reference sequence). The CDR3 is made up of 13 amino acids. Trimming shortened V by 3 bases and J by 4 bases, and 9 bases separated the two germline ends. The CDR3 bases are TGTGCCAGCAGCTTGACTAAATTCTATGGCTACACCTTC. It translates to CASSLTKFYGYTF.

CDR3 bases: TGTGCCAGCAGTGGGCGGGGGGGCGGTCAGCCCCAGCATTTT. Translating it yields CASSGRGGGQPQHF. This chain joins TRBV7-2 and TRBJ1-5; D possibly corresponds to TRBD1 (6 bases). The CDR3 runs to 14 residues. The germline V and J ends were trimmed by 6 bases and 6 bases, with 15 bases remaining between them. Looked up from germline, CDR1 is SGHTA and CDR2 is FQGNSA.

The J gene is TRBJ1-2, the V gene TRBV10-1; D might be TRBD1 (5 bases). Looked up from germline, CDR1 is WNHNN and CDR2 is SYGVQD (reference sequence). This CDR3 is 13 amino acids long. V dropped 2 bases and J dropped 4 bases, with 8 bases sitting between them. CDR3: CASSEGRAYGYTF. For the CDR3, the DNA is TGCGCCAGCAGTGAGGGCAGGGCCTATGGCTACACCTTC.